A selection of T cell receptor beta chains follows, all from one sample in a study of cytomegalovirus exposure and HLA in healthy donors. Assay: immunoSEQ multiplex PCR; the TCRdb copy retains only in-frame clones and omits some. The sample has about 200,000 clones, roughly 85% seen once; the top ten hold around 2%. Sequencing was performed on PBMCs. Receptor source: a young man in good health and CMV-seronegative. CDR3s include the opening cysteine and the closing phenylalanine or tryptophan. Fields, in order: J gene, clone size, V gene, CDR3 protein. Size is stated for part of the rows, as once, few or many counts, or as a class when the clone is expanded.

TRBJ1-1 . TRBV29-1 CSVVRNRRLKAFF
TRBJ1-1 . TRBV19 CASTLAGIGTEAFF
. . TRBV18 CASSPPDRAGYEQYF
TRBJ2-2 . TRBV11-2 CASSFTSGGATVGELFF
TRBJ2-7 . TRBV27 CASSLYGGAYEQYF
TRBJ2-3 . TRBV7-3 CASSRDRASDTQYF
TRBJ1-2 few TRBV7-8 CASSFSTGTDGYTF
TRBJ1-1 . TRBV7-2 CASSSFGQDAYGRDTEAFF
TRBJ2-1 . TRBV28 CASGIAGAGDNEQFF
TRBJ2-2 . TRBV13 CASSFRQGNTGELFF
TRBJ1-2 . TRBV10-3 CAIRAGQGSYGYTF
TRBJ2-7 . TRBV5-4 CASSLALAGNPYEQYF
TRBJ2-1 . TRBV27 CASRVLDNEQFF
TRBJ2-1 once TRBV11-1 CASSLRTGDTYNEQFF
TRBJ1-3 . TRBV9 CASSVEGGTTGNTIYF
TRBJ2-3 . TRBV7-9 CASSPRFGGFSDTDTQYF
. . TRBV5-1 CASSLGTGGPYEQYF
TRBJ1-2 few TRBV6-5 CASSYSGEANYGYTF
TRBJ1-1 . TRBV11-3 CASTVGDRMAFF
TRBJ1-3 many TRBV2 CASSNPNGQGASGNTIYF
TRBJ2-7 . TRBV7-9 CASSQRQGAYEQYF
TRBJ2-7 . TRBV28 CASTLGAIYEQYF
TRBJ1-2 . TRBV7-9 CASSFQGADYGYTF
TRBJ2-5 . TRBV7-2 CASSPDPGQGAQYF
TRBJ2-5 once TRBV29-1 CSVEGTDLGVTQYF
TRBJ2-2 . TRBV30 CAWSVIADTGELFF
TRBJ2-3 . TRBV30 CAWSFRQGTDTQYF
TRBJ1-4 once TRBV6-6 CASSQSGGQNEKLFF
TRBJ2-5 . TRBV27 CASSPDRDQRETQYF
TRBJ1-1 . TRBV11-2 CASSEQGRTEAFF
TRBJ2-1 . TRBV18 CASSPPEGYNEQFF
TRBJ2-1 . TRBV5-4 CASSWGQFEQFF
TRBJ2-7 . TRBV30 CAAGLAGRYEQYF
TRBJ1-5 . TRBV9 CASSGGTGLGQPQHF
TRBJ2-7 . TRBV27 CASSLSTASYEQYF
TRBJ2-5 . TRBV4-2 CASSQEWTSGVMEQYF
TRBJ1-2 . TRBV6-5 CASRGTGYDGYTF
TRBJ2-1 . TRBV7-9 CASSRDSLSDEQFF
TRBJ1-2 . TRBV5-1 CASSPGDGGYTF
TRBJ2-3 few TRBV9 CASSGQGLATDTQYF
TRBJ1-1 . TRBV18 CASSPGTGTRNTEAFF
TRBJ1-4 . TRBV6-5 CASSYSSATNEKLFF